The 2 T cell receptor beta chains below come from one sample, sequenced in a study of T-cell reconstitution after alpha-beta-depleted transplantation in children. Unique molecular identifiers tagged the TCRbeta library. A single record per CDR3 protein comes from TCRdb applying MiXCR to the PCR reads. The sample contains 440,000 or so distinct CDR3 sequences, 11% of which appear only once. Sequencing was performed on PBMCs from the stem cell graft donor, taken from the stem cell graft. The receptors derive from a human donor who donated a stem cell graft to a child with acute myeloid leukemia.

In its sample, this clonotype was seen a few times. The rearrangement joins TRBV10-2 to TRBJ2-3; 8 positions match TRBD1. Per germline, CDR1 WSHSY and CDR2 SAAADI. The CDR3 sequence is 16 residues long. The V segment lost 7 bases and the J segment 0 bases; nucleotides outside the gene matches: 9. The CDR3 here is CASNPTGEMSTDTQYF. The CDR3, as DNA: TGCGCCAGCAACCCGACAGGGGAAATGAGCACAGATACGCAGTATTTT.

This chain uses TRBV7-8 with TRBJ1-5; no clear D gene. The germline V gene encodes CDR1 SGHVS and CDR2 FQNEAQ. There are 14 residues in the CDR3. Trimming took off 2 bases at V and 5 bases at J, with 10 bases between the two ends. The CDR3 spells CASSLRQMYQPQHF. DNA for the CDR3: TGTGCCAGCAGCTTAAGGCAGATGTATCAGCCCCAGCATTTT.